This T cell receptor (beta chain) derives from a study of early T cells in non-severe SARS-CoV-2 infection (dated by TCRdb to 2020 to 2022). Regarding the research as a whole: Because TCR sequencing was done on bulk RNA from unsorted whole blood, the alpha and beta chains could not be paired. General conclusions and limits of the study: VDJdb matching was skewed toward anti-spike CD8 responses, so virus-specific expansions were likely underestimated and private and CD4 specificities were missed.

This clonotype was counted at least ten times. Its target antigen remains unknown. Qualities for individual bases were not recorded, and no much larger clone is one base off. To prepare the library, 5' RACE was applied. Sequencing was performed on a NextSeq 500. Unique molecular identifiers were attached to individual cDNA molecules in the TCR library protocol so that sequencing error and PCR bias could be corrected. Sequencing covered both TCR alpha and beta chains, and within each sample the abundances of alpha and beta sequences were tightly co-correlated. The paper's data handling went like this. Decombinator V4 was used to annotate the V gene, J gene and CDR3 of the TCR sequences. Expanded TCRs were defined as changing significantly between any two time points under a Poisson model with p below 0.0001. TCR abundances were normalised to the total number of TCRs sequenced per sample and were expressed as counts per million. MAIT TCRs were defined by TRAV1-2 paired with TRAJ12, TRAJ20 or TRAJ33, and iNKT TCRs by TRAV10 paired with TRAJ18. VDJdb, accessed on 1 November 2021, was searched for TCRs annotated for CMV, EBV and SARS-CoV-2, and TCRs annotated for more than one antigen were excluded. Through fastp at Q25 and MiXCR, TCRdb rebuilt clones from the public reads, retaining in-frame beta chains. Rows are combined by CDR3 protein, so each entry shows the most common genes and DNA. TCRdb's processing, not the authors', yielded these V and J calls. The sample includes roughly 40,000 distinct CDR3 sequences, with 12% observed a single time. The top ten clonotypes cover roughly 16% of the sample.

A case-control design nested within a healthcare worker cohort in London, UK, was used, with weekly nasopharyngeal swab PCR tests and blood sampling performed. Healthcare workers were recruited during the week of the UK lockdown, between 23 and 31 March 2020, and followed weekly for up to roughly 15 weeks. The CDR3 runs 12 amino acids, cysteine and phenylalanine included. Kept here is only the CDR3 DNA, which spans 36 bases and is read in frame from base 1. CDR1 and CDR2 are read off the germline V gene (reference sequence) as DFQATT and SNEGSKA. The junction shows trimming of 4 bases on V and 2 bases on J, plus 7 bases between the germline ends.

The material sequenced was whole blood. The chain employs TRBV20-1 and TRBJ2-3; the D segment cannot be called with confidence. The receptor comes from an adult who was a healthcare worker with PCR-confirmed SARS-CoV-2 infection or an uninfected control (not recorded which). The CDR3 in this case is CSAISPTDTQYF. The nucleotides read TGCAGTGCTATTTCCCCCACAGATACGCAGTATTTT.